This T cell receptor (beta chain) was sequenced for a study of cytomegalovirus exposure and HLA in healthy donors (dated 2017 in TCRdb). Study-wide context: An earlier analysis of approximately 590 of the donors reported 276 Gb of sequence data and more than 90 million unique TCR beta sequences from approximately 180 million T cells. An early release covering roughly 580 HLA-typed donors comprised about 300 gigabases of sequencing data and approximately 80 million unique TCR sequences. Of the 350 to 450 genotyped donors, over 65% fell in the genetic ancestry cluster associated with self-reported Caucasian donors. The study aimed to test whether cataloging public T cell receptors could reveal signatures of past pathogen exposure. The T cell repertoires of several hundred subjects were profiled by immunosequencing and related to cytomegalovirus serostatus. Besides the first cohort of roughly 660 subjects, a separate validation cohort made up of roughly 130 different subjects was used. The study combined high-throughput TCR immunosequencing, statistical association of individual TCRs with disease status, and machine learning to predict cytomegalovirus infection status. To study patterns of TCR occurrence, a later analysis re-analyzed previously published TCR beta repertoires from several hundred donors and added high-resolution HLA genotyping. The later analysis used no new phenotypic data to find candidate immune exposures, relying instead on TCR beta sequences and their occurrence across donors. An earlier analysis of around 580 of the donors used high-throughput TCR beta sequencing to judge whether each TCR beta V gene segment behaved as functional or pseudogenic. Donor age, sex, ethnicity and CMV serostatus were compiled alongside the repertoire data. Genome-wide SNP genotypes for about 55% of the roughly 670 donors were used in a later genetic analysis, which treated that subset as a discovery cohort. All discovery cohort repertoires had been generated using a single sequencing platform. Both class I and class II loci were covered by HLA typing, at four-digit resolution. The number of donors typed differed by locus, with about 620-630 for A, B, C, DRB1 and DQB1, more than 500 for DQA1, 600 to 610 for DPA1, and around 460 for DPB1. Four to six DR-DQ haplotypes were handled as single units for association and clustering, since linkage in the cohort was strong. Across 398 genotyped donors of the cohort, an average of approximately 240,000 unique TCR beta nucleotide sequences per donor were sequenced, and roughly 17% of those sequences were non-productive. General conclusions and limits of the study: According to a later analysis, parvovirus B19, influenza, CMV and Epstein-Barr virus appeared linked to several top co-occurrence clusters. A few of the identified cytomegalovirus-associated TCR beta chains were confirmed in vitro to be specific for cytomegalovirus antigens. Correlated functional status among segregating V segments might be attributable to linkage disequilibrium, but an unknown experimental factor could not be ruled out. An earlier analysis of some 590 of the donors showed that most TCR beta V segments appeared in productive rearrangements either about 90% or about 30% of the time, which broadly matched IMGT annotations. The classifier was reported to diagnose cytomegalovirus status with high specificity and sensitivity in both the original cohort and the validation cohort. A later analysis found that TCR association rates varied across HLA loci, with DRB1 alleles showing the most associated TCRs and HLA-C alleles the fewest. In this cohort, only TCR beta chains were sequenced, and detectable features were limited by the absence of alpha or paired-chain data. A total of 164 TCR beta chains were listed by the study as associated with cytomegalovirus. Because counts were too low, roughly 17 rarely observed V segments, including chromosome 9 orphons, were left out of the earlier analysis of approximately 580 of the donors. Some IMGT-functional V segments, including TRBV6-2 and TRBV6-3, could not be told apart with the 87-base-pair reads, so those segments were excluded. In a later genetic analysis, fewer N-insertions in productive TCRs were reported among donors in an Asian-associated ancestry cluster than the roughly 700-donor mean. A cluster of highly shared sequence variants was judged likely to represent a technical artifact of the sequencing pipeline. Assigning TCR associations to individual alleles was difficult when HLA alleles, especially DR and DQ, strongly co-occurred. A later analysis associated 16,951 TCR beta sequences with specific HLA alleles at a false discovery rate of 0.05. Because some donors lacked HLA typing at each locus, the association tests relied only on the typed subset. A further reported finding was that TCR beta sequences accurately predicted the HLA-A and HLA-B alleles for most subjects in the first cohort. It was suggested by the authors that the approach could potentially be generalized to other disease states and immunological phenotypes. V-gene and J-gene trimming of TCR beta chains was associated with a missense DCLRE1C variant in a later genetic analysis, and the association was replicated in an independent cohort. A later analysis found that HLA-associated TCR beta chains were more clonally expanded and had lower generation probabilities than equally common non-associated chains. For the cohort, immune exposure information was limited to CMV serostatus. Most TCR sequences were seen in very few donors, while some public TCRs were found in many individuals. According to a later analysis, most CMV-associated TCR beta chains appeared to be HLA-restricted, and the HLA associations seemed to be driven largely by CMV exposure. Sequencing depth was assumed to be roughly uniform across donors in the presence/absence analyses, though that assumption may not hold.

In total, roughly 670 healthy bone marrow donors made up the cohort. Cohort members were all nominally healthy when sampled, although unrecorded immune exposures were likely present. The donor was CMV seronegative and belonged to the group of 350 to 400 seronegative cohort members. A peripheral blood sample was collected from each donor, and TCR beta sequencing was performed on peripheral blood mononuclear cells. Genomic DNA was extracted from the blood cell samples with the Qiagen DNeasy Blood Extraction Kit. V trim: 5 bases; J trim: 4 bases; unmatched bases: 11. From the germline V gene, CDR1 is SGHVS and CDR2 is FQNEAQ. Spanning cysteine to phenylalanine, the CDR3 consists of 16 amino acids. The kept DNA is CDR3 alone, 48 bases in frame from the first base. Notes on this clone: There is no known antigen for this receptor. No base quality values were provided; no much bigger clone lies one nucleotide off.

Libraries were prepared through the immunoSEQ multiplex PCR assay. The multiplex PCR relied on a mix of 60 forward primers for TCR Vbeta segments and 13 reverse primers for TCR Jbeta segments. Amplification of the CDR3 region of rearranged TCR beta genes was performed with a multiplex PCR assay on genomic DNA. On the Illumina HiSeq System, the amplified TCR beta libraries were sequenced as 87-base-pair reads. In the source study's methods: A later analysis tallied approximately 87 million unique TCR beta chains across the roughly 610 repertoires, and roughly 11 million of those chains were shared by two or more donors. A nearest-neighbor algorithm error-corrected the raw reads and collapsed the reads into unique sequences, merging closely related sequences to remove PCR and sequencing errors. To assign V, D and J gene segments, CDR3 sequences were aligned to IMGT reference sequences. Each retained sequence needed at least a six-nucleotide match to both a V gene segment and a J gene segment. Rearrangements were classified as productive when the CDR3 lacked stop codons and remained in frame with V and J, and all other rearrangements were classified as non-productive. Following IMGT convention, CDR3 was defined as the stretch from the second conserved V-encoded cysteine up to the conserved J-encoded phenylalanine. In an earlier analysis of roughly 580 of the donors, sequences lacking an unambiguous match to a single V gene segment were excluded. In an earlier analysis of 587 of the donors, a V segment was called functional when productive rearrangements were above 56.7%, and segregating when the standard deviation between donors exceeded 5%. To diagnose cytomegalovirus status from the catalog of TCR beta chain sequences, a statistical classification framework was built. In a later analysis, V and J genes were assigned by comparing TCR nucleotide sequences against IMGT/GENE-DB human TR gene sequences. The TCRdist pipeline was used in a later analysis to assign CDR3 sequences and most-parsimonious VDJ recombination scenarios. In a later analysis, every TCR beta chain was defined by the combination of its CDR3 amino acid sequence and its V-gene family, and reads without a unique V-gene family were dropped. In a later analysis, fewer than 650 highly shared, low-generation-probability nucleotide sequences were removed to address suspected cross-contamination and a sequencing artifact. For each public chain, a later analysis derived a clonal expansion index from normalized ranks of inferred template counts within each repertoire. In a later analysis, generation probabilities were computed using a VDJ recombination model fitted to out-of-frame rearrangements, and the results were checked against IGoR. In a later analysis, hypergeometric tests were used to score TCR-TCR, TCR-HLA and TCR-CMV co-occurrence, with a repertoire-size bias correction applied to TCR pairs. False discovery rates were estimated in a later analysis by permuting HLA or CMV assignments 20 times. In a later analysis, co-occurring TCRs were grouped using DBSCAN, and TCRdist sequence similarity was added for clustering within HLA-allele-positive subsets. Repertoires with fewer than 30,000 or more than 120,000 public chains, plus five repertoires with anomalous nucleotide sharing, were excluded from co-occurrence clustering. Held by TCRdb, this immuneACCESS table contains in-frame sequences only and omits some clones. Under half of the omission traces to an unresolved V gene where checked; the cause of the rest is unknown. From that table come the V and J calls and clone size; the DNA was used to work out D and trimming. This sample holds about 130,000 clones; roughly 70% were observed only once. In total, the top ten clones hold approximately 3.1% of the sample.

This receptor was identified in a man aged 30 to 39 in good health and CMV-seronegative. The sample comprised PBMCs. Rearrangement joined TRBV7-8 to TRBJ2-1; 7 junctional bases match TRBD2. The CDR3 region: CASSQGRLAEYNEQFF. The DNA sequence follows: TGTGCCAGCAGCCAAGGGAGGCTAGCGGAATACAATGAGCAGTTCTTC.